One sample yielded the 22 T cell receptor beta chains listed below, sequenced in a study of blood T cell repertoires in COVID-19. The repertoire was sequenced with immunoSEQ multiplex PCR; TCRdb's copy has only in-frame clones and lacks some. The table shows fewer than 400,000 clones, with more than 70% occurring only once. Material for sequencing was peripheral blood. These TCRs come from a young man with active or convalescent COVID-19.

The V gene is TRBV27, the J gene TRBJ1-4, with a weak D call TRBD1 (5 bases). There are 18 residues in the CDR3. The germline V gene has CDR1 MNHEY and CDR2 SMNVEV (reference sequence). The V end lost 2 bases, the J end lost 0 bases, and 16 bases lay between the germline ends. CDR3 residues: CASSLRGRHRTTNEKLFF. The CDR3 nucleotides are TGTGCCAGCAGTTTAAGGGGCCGTCATCGGACAACTAATGAAAAACTGTTTTTT.

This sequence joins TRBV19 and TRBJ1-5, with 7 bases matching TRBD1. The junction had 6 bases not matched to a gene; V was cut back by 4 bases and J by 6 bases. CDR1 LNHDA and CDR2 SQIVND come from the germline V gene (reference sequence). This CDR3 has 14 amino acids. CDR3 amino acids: CASSKTGAAQPQHF. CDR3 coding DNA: TGTGCCAGTAGTAAAACAGGGGCGGCTCAGCCCCAGCATTTT.

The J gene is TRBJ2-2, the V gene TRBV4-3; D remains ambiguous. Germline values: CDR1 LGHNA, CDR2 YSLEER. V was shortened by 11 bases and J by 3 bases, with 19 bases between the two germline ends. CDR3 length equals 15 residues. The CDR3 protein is CAPSRRQDYTGELFF. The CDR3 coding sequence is TGCGCCCCCAGCCGCCGGCAAGACTACACCGGGGAGCTGTTTTTT.

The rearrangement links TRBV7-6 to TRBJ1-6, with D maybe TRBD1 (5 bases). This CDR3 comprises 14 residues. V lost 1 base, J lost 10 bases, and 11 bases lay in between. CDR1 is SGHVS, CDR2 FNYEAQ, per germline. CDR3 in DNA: TGTGCCAGCAGCTTAGGCAGGGACTGGTCACCCCTCCACTTT. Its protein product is CASSLGRDWSPLHF.

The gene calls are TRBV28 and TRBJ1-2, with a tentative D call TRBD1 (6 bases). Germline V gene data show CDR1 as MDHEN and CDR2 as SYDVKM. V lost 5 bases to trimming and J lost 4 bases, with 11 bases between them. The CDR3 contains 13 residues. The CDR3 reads CASSQGGVYGYTF. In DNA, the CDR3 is TGTGCCAGCAGTCAAGGGGGGGTCTATGGCTACACCTTC.

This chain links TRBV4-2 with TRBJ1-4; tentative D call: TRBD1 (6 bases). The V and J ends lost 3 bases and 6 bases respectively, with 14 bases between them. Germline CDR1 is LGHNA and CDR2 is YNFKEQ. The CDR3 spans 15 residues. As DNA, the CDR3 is TGTGCCAGCAGCCAGATACAGGGCCGGGATGAAAAACTGTTTTTT. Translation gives CASSQIQGRDEKLFF.

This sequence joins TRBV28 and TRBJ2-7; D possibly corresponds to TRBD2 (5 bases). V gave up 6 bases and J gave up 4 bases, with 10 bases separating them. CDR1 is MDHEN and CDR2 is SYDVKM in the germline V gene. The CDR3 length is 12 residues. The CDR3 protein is CASSPRRYEQYF. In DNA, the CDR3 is TGTGCCAGCAGCCCTCGGAGGTACGAGCAGTACTTC.

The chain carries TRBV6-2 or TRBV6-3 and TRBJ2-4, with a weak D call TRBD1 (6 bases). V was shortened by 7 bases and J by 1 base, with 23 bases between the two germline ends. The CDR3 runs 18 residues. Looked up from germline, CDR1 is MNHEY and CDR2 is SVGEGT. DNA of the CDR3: TGTGCCAGCACCCCCCGCGCAGGGGTCTCCCGGGCCAAAAACATTCAGTACTTC. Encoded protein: CASTPRAGVSRAKNIQYF.

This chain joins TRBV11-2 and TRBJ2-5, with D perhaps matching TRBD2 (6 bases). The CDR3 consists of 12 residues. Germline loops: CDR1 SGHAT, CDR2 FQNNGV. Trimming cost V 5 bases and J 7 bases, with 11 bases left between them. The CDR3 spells CASSQLGGTQYF. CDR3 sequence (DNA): TGTGCCAGCAGCCAACTGGGAGGGACCCAGTACTTC.

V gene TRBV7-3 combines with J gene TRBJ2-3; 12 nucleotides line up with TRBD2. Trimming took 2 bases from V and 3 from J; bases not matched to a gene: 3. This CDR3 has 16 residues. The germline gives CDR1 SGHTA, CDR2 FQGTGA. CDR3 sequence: CASSLSGTSGTDTQYF. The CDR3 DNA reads TGTGCCAGCAGCTTATCCGGGACTAGCGGGACAGATACGCAGTATTTT. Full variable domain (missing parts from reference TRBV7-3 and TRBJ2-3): GAGVSQTPSNKVTEKGKYVELRCDPISGHTALYWYRQSLGQGPEFLIYFQGTGAADDSGLPNDRFFAVRPEGSVSTLKIQRTERGDSAVYLCASSLSGTSGTDTQYFGPGTRLTVL.

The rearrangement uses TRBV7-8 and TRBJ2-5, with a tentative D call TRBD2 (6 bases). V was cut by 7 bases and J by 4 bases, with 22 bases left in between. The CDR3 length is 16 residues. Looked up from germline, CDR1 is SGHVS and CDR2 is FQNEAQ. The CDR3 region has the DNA TGTGCCAGCACGAGAGAGGAGGGGCTCTGGTCAGAGACCCAGTACTTC. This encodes CASTREEGLWSETQYF.

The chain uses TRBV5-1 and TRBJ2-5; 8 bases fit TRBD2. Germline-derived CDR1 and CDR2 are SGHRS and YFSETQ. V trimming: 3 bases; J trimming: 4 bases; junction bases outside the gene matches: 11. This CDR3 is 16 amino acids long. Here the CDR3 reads CASSSEPSGLSETQYF. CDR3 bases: TGCGCCAGCAGCTCGGAACCTAGCGGGTTATCAGAGACCCAGTACTTC. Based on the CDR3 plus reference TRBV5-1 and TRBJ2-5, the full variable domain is KAGVTQTPRYLIKTRGQQVTLSCSPISGHRSVSWYQQTPGQGLQFLFEYFSETQRNKGNFPGRFSGRQFSNSRSEMNVSTLELGDSALYLCASSSEPSGLSETQYFGPGTRLLVL.

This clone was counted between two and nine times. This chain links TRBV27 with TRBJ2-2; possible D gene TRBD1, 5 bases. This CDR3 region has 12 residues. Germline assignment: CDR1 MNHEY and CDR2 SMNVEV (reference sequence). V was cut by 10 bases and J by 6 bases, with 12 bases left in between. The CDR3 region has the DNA TGTGCCACCCCTAAGGGGTCCGGGGAGCTGTTTTTT. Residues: CATPKGSGELFF.

CDR3 bases: TGTGCCAGTACCCGGTCCGGGACAGGCCCTTTAGGGGATGGCTACACCTTC. Protein sequence: CASTRSGTGPLGDGYTF. The chain recombines TRBV19 with TRBJ1-2; 8 positions agree with TRBD1. The CDR3 spans 17 residues. CDR1 is LNHDA, CDR2 SQIVND, per germline (reference sequence). Germline trimming cut 7 bases from V and 6 bases from J; bases unmatched to any gene: 19.

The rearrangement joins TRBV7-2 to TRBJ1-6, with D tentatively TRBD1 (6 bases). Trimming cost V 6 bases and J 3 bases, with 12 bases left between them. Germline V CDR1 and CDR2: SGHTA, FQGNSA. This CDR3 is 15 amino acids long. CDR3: CASSQGQIYNSPLHF. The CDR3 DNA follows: TGTGCCAGCAGTCAAGGACAGATCTATAATTCACCCCTCCACTTT.

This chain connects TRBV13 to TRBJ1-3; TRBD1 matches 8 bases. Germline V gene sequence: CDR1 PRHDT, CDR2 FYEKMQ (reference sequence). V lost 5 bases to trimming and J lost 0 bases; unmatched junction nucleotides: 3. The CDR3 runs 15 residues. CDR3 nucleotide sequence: TGTGCCAGCAGCAGACAGGGGAGCTCTGGAAACACCATATATTTT. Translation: CASSRQGSSGNTIYF.

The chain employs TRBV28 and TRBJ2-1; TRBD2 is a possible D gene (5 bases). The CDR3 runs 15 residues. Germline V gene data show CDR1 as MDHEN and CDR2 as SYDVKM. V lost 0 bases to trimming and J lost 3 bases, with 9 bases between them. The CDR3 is CASSLWDFYYNEQFF. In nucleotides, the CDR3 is TGTGCCAGCAGTTTATGGGACTTCTACTACAATGAGCAGTTCTTC.

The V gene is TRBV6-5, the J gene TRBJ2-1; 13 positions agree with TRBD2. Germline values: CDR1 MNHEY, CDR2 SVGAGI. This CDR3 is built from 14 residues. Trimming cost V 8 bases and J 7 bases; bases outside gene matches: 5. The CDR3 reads CASETSGGANEQFF. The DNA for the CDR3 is TGTGCCAGCGAAACTAGCGGGGGGGCAAATGAGCAGTTCTTC.

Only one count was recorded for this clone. The CDR3 here is CASSFPAGLTAYNEQFF. The CDR3 DNA is TGTGCCAGCAGCTTCCCCGCGGGCCTTACGGCCTACAATGAGCAGTTCTTC. This chain connects TRBV7-8 to TRBJ2-1, with a weak D call TRBD2 (5 bases). CDR1 is SGHVS, CDR2 FQNEAQ, per germline. The CDR3 has 17 residues. V was pared by 3 bases and J by 2 bases, with 17 bases between.

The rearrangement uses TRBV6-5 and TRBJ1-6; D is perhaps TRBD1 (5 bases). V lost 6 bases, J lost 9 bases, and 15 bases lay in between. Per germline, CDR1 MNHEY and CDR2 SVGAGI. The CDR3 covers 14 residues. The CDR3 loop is CASSPVRAGSPLHF. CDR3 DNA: TGTGCCAGCAGCCCCGTCAGGGCCGGTTCACCCCTCCACTTT.

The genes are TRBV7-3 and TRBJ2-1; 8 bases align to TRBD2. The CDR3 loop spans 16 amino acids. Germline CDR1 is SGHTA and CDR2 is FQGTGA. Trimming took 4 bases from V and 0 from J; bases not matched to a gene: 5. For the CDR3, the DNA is TGTGCCAGCAGCTCTCTAAGCGGGAGCTCCTACAATGAGCAGTTCTTC. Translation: CASSSLSGSSYNEQFF.

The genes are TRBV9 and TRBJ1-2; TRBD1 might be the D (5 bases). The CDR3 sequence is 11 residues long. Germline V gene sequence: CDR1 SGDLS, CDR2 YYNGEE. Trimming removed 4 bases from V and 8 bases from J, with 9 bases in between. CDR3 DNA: TGTGCCAGCAGCTCAGGGAGGGGCTACACCTTC. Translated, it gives CASSSGRGYTF.